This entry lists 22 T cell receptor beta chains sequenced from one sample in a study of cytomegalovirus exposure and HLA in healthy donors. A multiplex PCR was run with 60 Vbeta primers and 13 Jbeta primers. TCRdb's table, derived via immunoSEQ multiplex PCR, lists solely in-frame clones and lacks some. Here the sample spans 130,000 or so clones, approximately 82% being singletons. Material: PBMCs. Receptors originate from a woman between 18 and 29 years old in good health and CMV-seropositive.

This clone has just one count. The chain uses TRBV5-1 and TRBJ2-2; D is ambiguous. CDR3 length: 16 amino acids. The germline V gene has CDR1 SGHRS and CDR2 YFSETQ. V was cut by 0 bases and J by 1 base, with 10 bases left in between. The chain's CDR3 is CASSLGTEWNTGELFF. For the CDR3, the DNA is TGCGCCAGCAGCTTGGGTACTGAATGGAACACCGGGGAGCTGTTTTTT.

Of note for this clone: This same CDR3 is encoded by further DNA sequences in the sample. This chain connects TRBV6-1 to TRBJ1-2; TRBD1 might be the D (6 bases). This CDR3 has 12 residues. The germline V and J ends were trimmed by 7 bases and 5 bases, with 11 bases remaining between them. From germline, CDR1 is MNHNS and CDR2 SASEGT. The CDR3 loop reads CASKGQGYGYTF. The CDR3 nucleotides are TGTGCCAGCAAGGGGCAGGGGTATGGCTACACCTTC.

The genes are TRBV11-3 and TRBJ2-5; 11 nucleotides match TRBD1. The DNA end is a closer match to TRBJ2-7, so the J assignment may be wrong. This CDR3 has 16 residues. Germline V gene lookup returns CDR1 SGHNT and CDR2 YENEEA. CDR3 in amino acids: CASSGGQGAKTYEQYF. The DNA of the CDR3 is TGTGCCAGCAGCGGAGGACAGGGGGCGAAAACCTACGAGCAGTACTTC.

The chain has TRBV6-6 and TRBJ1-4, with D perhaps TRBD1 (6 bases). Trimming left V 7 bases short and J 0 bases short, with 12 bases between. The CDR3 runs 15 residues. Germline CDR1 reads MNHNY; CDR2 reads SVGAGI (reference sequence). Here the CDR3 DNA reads TGTGCCAGCAAAGTAGGGGGTGCAACTAATGAAAAACTGTTTTTT. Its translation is CASKVGGATNEKLFF.

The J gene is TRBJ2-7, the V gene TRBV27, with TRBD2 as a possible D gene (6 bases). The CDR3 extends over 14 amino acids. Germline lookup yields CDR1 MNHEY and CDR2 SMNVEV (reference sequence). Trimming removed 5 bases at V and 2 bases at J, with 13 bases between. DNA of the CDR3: TGTGCCAGCAGTCCGGGACTCCTAACCTACGAGCAGTACTTC. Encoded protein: CASSPGLLTYEQYF.

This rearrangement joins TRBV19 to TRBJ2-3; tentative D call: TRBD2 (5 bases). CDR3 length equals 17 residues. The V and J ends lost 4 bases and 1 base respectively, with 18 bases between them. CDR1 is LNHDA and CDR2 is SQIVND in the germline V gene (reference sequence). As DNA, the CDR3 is TGTGCCAGTAGTACCCCGGACGCAAAGGGAGGCACAGATACGCAGTATTTT. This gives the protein CASSTPDAKGGTDTQYF.

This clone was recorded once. CDR3 loop: CASNQGGGGTEAFF. For the CDR3, the DNA is TGTGCCAGCAATCAGGGAGGGGGGGGTACTGAAGCTTTCTTT. This chain joins TRBV9 and TRBJ1-1; D is possibly TRBD1 (6 bases). The germline V and J ends were trimmed by 6 bases and 5 bases, with 17 bases remaining between them. This CDR3 has 14 amino acids. Germline CDR1 SGDLS, CDR2 YYNGEE.

Here the CDR3 reads CASSLTLSTDTQYF. For the CDR3, the DNA is TGTGCCAGCAGCTTAACTCTTTCCACAGATACGCAGTATTTT. This chain connects TRBV7-3 to TRBJ2-3; D gene unclear. Germline CDR1 and CDR2: SGHTA and FQGTGA. V lost 0 bases and J lost 2, with 6 bases in between. The CDR3 covers 14 residues.

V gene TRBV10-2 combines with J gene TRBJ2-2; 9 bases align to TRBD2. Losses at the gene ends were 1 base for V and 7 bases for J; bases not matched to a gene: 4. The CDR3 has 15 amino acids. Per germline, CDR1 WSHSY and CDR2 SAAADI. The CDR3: CASSELAGGLGELFF. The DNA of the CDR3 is TGCGCCAGCAGTGAGTTGGCGGGGGGGCTCGGGGAGCTGTTTTTT.

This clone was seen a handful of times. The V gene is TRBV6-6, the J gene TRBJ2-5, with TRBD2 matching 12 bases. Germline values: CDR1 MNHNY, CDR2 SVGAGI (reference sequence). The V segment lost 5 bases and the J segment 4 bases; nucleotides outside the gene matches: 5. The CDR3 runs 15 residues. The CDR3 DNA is TGTGCCAGCAGTACTCCTAGCGGGGGGGCAGAGACCCAGTACTTC. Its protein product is CASSTPSGGAETQYF.

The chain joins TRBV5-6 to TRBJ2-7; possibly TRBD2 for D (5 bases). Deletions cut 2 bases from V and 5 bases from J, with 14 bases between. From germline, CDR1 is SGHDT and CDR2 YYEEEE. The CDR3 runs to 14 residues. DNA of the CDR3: TGTGCCAGCAGCTTACCGGGGTCTTGGGACGAGCAGTACTTC. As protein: CASSLPGSWDEQYF.

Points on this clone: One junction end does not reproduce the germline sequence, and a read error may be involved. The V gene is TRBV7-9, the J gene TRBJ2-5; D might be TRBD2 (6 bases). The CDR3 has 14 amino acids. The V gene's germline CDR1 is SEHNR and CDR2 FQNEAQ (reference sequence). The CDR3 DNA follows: TGTTCCAGCAGCTCCGGGACTGTTGAAGAGACCCAGTACTTC. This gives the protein CSSSSGTVEETQYF.

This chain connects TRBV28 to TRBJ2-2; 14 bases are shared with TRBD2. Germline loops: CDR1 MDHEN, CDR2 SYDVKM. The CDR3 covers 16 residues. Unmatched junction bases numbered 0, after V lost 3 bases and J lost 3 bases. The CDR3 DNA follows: TGTGCCAGCAGTTTGACTAGCGGGGGGGACACCGGGGAGCTGTTTTTT. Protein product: CASSLTSGGDTGELFF.

CDR3 region: CASSQVSGGNTGELFF. The DNA for the CDR3 is TGCGCCAGCAGCCAAGTAAGCGGGGGGAACACCGGGGAGCTGTTTTTT. The chain employs TRBV4-1 and TRBJ2-2; TRBD2 matches at 8 bases. The trim removed 1 base at V and 1 base at J, leaving 2 bases unmatched. Germline V gene data show CDR1 as MGHRA and CDR2 as YSYEKL. The CDR3 spans 16 residues.

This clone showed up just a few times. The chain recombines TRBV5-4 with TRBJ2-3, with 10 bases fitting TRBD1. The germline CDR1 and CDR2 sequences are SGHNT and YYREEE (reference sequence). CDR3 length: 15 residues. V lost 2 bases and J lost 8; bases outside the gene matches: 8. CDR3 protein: CASSFLGQGRSTQYF. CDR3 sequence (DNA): TGTGCCAGCAGCTTCCTGGGACAGGGGAGGAGTACGCAGTATTTT.

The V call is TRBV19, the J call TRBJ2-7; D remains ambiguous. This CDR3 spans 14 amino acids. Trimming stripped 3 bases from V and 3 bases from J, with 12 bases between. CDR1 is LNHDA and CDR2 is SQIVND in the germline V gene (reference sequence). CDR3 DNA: TGTGCCAGTAGTATTCTAGGCAGCTTCTACGAGCAGTACTTC. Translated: CASSILGSFYEQYF.

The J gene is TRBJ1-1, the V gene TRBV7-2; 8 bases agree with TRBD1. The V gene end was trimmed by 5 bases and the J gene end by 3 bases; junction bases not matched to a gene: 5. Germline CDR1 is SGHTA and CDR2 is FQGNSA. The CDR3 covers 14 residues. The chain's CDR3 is CASSPGTGDTEAFF. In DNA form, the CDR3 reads TGTGCCAGCAGCCCCGGGACAGGCGACACTGAAGCTTTCTTT.

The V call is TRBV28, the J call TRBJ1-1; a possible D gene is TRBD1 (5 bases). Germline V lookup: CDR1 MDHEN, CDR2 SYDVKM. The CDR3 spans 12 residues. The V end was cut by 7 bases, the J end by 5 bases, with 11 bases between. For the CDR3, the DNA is TGTGCCAGCACCAGGGAACGGACTGAAGCTTTCTTT. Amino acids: CASTRERTEAFF.

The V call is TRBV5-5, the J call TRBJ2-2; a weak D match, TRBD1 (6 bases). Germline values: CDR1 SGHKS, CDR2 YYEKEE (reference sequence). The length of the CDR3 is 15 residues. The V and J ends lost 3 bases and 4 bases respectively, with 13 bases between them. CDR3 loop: CASSSPGTPTGELFF. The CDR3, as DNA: TGTGCCAGCAGCTCGCCCGGGACACCCACCGGGGAGCTGTTTTTT.

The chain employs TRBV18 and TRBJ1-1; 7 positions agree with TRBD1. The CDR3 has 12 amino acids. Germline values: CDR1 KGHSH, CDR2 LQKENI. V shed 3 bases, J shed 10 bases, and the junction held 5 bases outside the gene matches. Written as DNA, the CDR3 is TGTGCCAGCTCACCTTCAGGGGGACTAGCTTTCTTT. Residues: CASSPSGGLAFF. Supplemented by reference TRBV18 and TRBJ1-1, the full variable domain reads NAGVMQNPRHLVRRRGQEARLRCSPMKGHSHVYWYRQLPEEGLKFMVYLQKENIIDESGMPKERFSAEFPKEGPSILRIQQVVRGDSAAYFCASSPSGGLAFFGQGTRLTVV.

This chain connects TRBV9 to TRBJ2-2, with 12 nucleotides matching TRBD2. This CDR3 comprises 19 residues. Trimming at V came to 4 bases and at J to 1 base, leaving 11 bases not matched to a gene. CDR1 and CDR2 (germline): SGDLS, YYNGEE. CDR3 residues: CASSPPGLAGLWNTGELFF. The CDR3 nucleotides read TGTGCCAGCAGCCCACCGGGACTAGCGGGCCTATGGAACACCGGGGAGCTGTTTTTT.

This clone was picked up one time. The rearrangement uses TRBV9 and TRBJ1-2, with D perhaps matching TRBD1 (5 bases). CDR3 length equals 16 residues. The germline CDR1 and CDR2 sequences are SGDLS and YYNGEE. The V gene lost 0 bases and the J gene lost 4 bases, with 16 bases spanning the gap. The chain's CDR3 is CASSVGLQGFGYGYTF. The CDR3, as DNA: TGTGCCAGCAGCGTAGGGCTTCAGGGATTTGGCTATGGCTACACCTTC.